A single sample is the source of the 23 T cell receptor beta chains below, sequenced in a study of cytomegalovirus exposure and HLA in healthy donors. PCR used 60 Vbeta primers and 13 Jbeta primers. Clones were read by immunoSEQ multiplex PCR, and TCRdb kept only the in-frame ones, dropping some. The table shows some 180,000 clones, with under 85% occurring only once. Sequencing input: PBMCs. These receptors all come from a male donor in good health and CMV-seronegative.

The chain uses TRBV27 and TRBJ2-1, with D unclear. Germline V gives CDR1 MNHEY, CDR2 SMNVEV (reference sequence). Between the trimmed V and J ends, which lost 3 bases and 0 bases, there was a span of 9 bases. This CDR3 spans 15 amino acids. CDR3: CASSFYQSSYNEQFF. Written as DNA, the CDR3 is TGTGCCAGCAGTTTCTACCAAAGCTCCTACAATGAGCAGTTCTTC.

The V and J genes are TRBV6-1 and TRBJ1-4; unclear D gene. CDR3 size: 14 residues. The V end lost 5 bases, the J end lost 2 bases, and 9 bases lay between the germline ends. CDR1 and CDR2 (germline): MNHNS, SASEGT. The DNA for the CDR3 is TGTGCCAGCAGTTGGGCCGGTACTAATGAAAAACTGTTTTTT. Translated, it gives CASSWAGTNEKLFF.

The V gene is TRBV28, the J gene TRBJ2-5; 15 bases agree with TRBD2. The J call may be in error: the DNA end matches TRBJ2-7 better. CDR1 is MDHEN, CDR2 SYDVKM, per germline. This CDR3 spans 16 amino acids. The CDR3 DNA reads as TGTGCCAGCAGTCCGCGGACTAGCGGGAGGGACTACGAGCAGTACTTC. Translating it yields CASSPRTSGRDYEQYF.

The chain couples TRBV10-3 to TRBJ2-5, with 7 bases identical to TRBD1. The DNA end is a closer match to TRBJ2-7, so the J assignment may be wrong. Germline CDR1 reads ENHRY; CDR2 reads SYGVKD. The CDR3 length is 15 residues. The CDR3 spells CAITKTGDSSYEQYF. In DNA, the CDR3 is TGTGCCATCACTAAAACAGGGGATTCCTCCTACGAGCAGTACTTC.

The chain is built from TRBV20-1 and TRBJ1-2, with D possibly matching TRBD1 (6 bases). Germline CDR1 and CDR2: DFQATT and SNEGSKA (reference sequence). The V gene lost 6 bases and the J gene lost 8 bases, with 13 bases spanning the gap. The CDR3 has 11 amino acids. CDR3 in DNA: TGCAGTGCCTCAGGGGAAGGAGGCTACACCTTC. It encodes CSASGEGGYTF.

This rearrangement joins TRBV4-2 to TRBJ1-2; 9 nucleotides agree with TRBD1. This CDR3 comprises 17 residues. Germline CDR1 LGHNA, CDR2 YNFKEQ. Trimming cost V 4 bases and J 1 base; bases outside gene matches: 10. The CDR3 sequence is CASSRRRDREVNYGYTF. Written as DNA, the CDR3 is TGTGCCAGCAGCCGAAGACGGGACAGGGAGGTTAACTATGGCTACACCTTC.

CDR3 region: CASSLVRTPNYGYTF. The CDR3 DNA follows: TGTGCCAGCAGCTTGGTTCGGACTCCTAACTATGGCTACACCTTC. This sequence joins TRBV5-4 and TRBJ1-2; D is ambiguous. With 0 bases removed from V and 0 bases from J, the gap between germline ends came to 9 bases. This CDR3 spans 15 amino acids. Looked up from germline, CDR1 is SGHNT and CDR2 is YYREEE (reference sequence). Full variable domain (rest looked up from reference TRBV5-4 and TRBJ1-2): ETGVTQSPTHLIKTRGQQVTLRCSSQSGHNTVSWYQQALGQGPQFIFQYYREEENGRGNFPPRFSGLQFPNYSSELNVNALELDDSALYLCASSLVRTPNYGYTFGSGTRLTVV.

The chain carries TRBV19 and TRBJ2-7, with 11 bases matching TRBD1. The CDR3 loop spans 15 amino acids. CDR1 LNHDA and CDR2 SQIVND come from the germline V gene (reference sequence). The trim removed 7 bases at V and 1 base at J, leaving 6 bases unmatched. As DNA, the CDR3 is TGTGCCAGTACGCCGGGACAGGGGGTTTCCTACGAGCAGTACTTC. Residues: CASTPGQGVSYEQYF.

This clone was detected once. The chain couples TRBV4-2 to TRBJ2-1; TRBD1 might be the D (6 bases). Trimming removed 1 base from V and 2 bases from J, with 15 bases in between. This CDR3 contains 17 residues. Germline-derived CDR1 and CDR2 are LGHNA and YNFKEQ. CDR3 nucleotides: TGTGCCAGCAGCCAAGGCTACCGGGACACCGCCTACAATGAGCAGTTCTTC. Encoded protein: CASSQGYRDTAYNEQFF.

The genes are TRBV6-5 and TRBJ2-3; maybe TRBD2 (5 bases). Germline V gene data show CDR1 as MNHEY and CDR2 as SVGAGI. This CDR3 has 13 residues. The V gene lost 6 bases and the J gene lost 2 bases, with 9 bases spanning the gap. Here the CDR3 DNA reads TGTGCCAGCAGCACGGGGAACACAGATACGCAGTATTTT. This translates into CASSTGNTDTQYF.

J is TRBJ1-5 and V is TRBV25-1, with 10 bases lining up with TRBD1. J gave up 5 bases and V 4 bases, and 2 bases lay outside the gene matches. There are 14 residues in the CDR3. Germline assignment: CDR1 MGHDK and CDR2 SYGVNS. Here the CDR3 DNA reads TGTGCCAGCAGTGCGGGACAGGGGCATCAGCCCCAGCATTTT. Its protein product is CASSAGQGHQPQHF.

The chain links TRBV12-5 to TRBJ1-3, with 8 nucleotides matching TRBD1. This CDR3 is built from 15 residues. The V segment lost 5 bases and the J segment 3 bases; nucleotides outside the gene matches: 6. Germline values: CDR1 LGHNT, CDR2 FRNRAP. CDR3 residues: CASGAGQADGNTIYF. The CDR3 DNA sequence: TGTGCTAGTGGTGCGGGACAGGCTGATGGAAACACCATATATTTT.

The CDR3 DNA reads TGTGCCAGCACGGGGGAGGCGGTCATAGGGGCCAACGTCCTGACTTTC. It is translated as CASTGEAVIGANVLTF. The chain has TRBV21-1 and TRBJ2-6; the table's TRBD2 call for D was not verified on the DNA. TRBV21-1 is flagged as a pseudogene. The CDR3 is 16 residues long.

The chain joins TRBV30 to TRBJ1-3; 7 positions match TRBD1. The germline CDR1 and CDR2 sequences are GTSNPN and SVGIG (reference sequence). This CDR3 is 14 amino acids long. V gave up 8 bases and J gave up 1 base; unmatched junction bases: 8. As DNA, the CDR3 is TGTGCCGGGGGACAGATTCCTTCTGGAAACACCATATATTTT. It specifies CAGGQIPSGNTIYF.

The V and J genes are TRBV7-2 and TRBJ1-1, with D perhaps matching TRBD1 (5 bases). The CDR3 runs to 12 residues. The V gene's germline CDR1 is SGHTA and CDR2 FQGNSA. V lost 0 bases and J lost 13, with 12 bases in between. The CDR3 loop reads CASSLASTVSFF. In DNA form, the CDR3 reads TGTGCCAGCAGCTTAGCGTCGACAGTGAGTTTCTTT.

This sequence joins TRBV13 and TRBJ2-1, with 8 bases aligning to TRBD2. J was trimmed by 4 bases and V by 2 bases; bases with no gene match: 4. The CDR3 contains 15 residues. Germline-derived CDR1 and CDR2 are PRHDT and FYEKMQ (reference sequence). As DNA, the CDR3 is TGTGCCAGCAGCTTAAAAAGCGGGGGTTACAATGAGCAGTTCTTC. Encoded protein: CASSLKSGGYNEQFF.

The V call is TRBV9, the J call TRBJ1-1; no clear D gene. This CDR3 region has 14 residues. The V end was cut by 3 bases, the J end by 2 bases, with 11 bases between. The germline V gene encodes CDR1 SGDLS and CDR2 YYNGEE. The CDR3: CASSAGRANTEAFF. The CDR3 DNA sequence: TGTGCCAGCAGCGCCGGGAGGGCCAACACTGAAGCTTTCTTT. Filled out from reference TRBV9 and TRBJ1-1, the complete variable domain reads DSGVTQTPKHLITATGQRVTLRCSPRSGDLSVYWYQQSLDQGLQFLIQYYNGEERAKGNILERFSAQQFPDLHSELNLSSLELGDSALYFCASSAGRANTEAFFGQGTRLTVV.

The chain employs TRBV5-4 and TRBJ1-2, with D unresolved. V lost 0 bases and J lost 4, with 13 bases in between. The CDR3 sequence is 15 residues long. Looked up from germline, CDR1 is SGHNT and CDR2 is YYREEE (reference sequence). The CDR3 loop reads CASSLGPTEGYGYTF. The DNA of the CDR3 is TGTGCCAGCAGCTTGGGACCCACAGAGGGCTATGGCTACACCTTC. Based on the CDR3 plus reference TRBV5-4 and TRBJ1-2, the full variable domain is ETGVTQSPTHLIKTRGQQVTLRCSSQSGHNTVSWYQQALGQGPQFIFQYYREEENGRGNFPPRFSGLQFPNYSSELNVNALELDDSALYLCASSLGPTEGYGYTFGSGTRLTVV.

The V and J genes are TRBV19 and TRBJ2-1, with 7 nucleotides matching TRBD2. V dropped 7 bases and J dropped 0; count of bases not matched to a gene: 12. Germline V lookup: CDR1 LNHDA, CDR2 SQIVND (reference sequence). This CDR3 is 17 amino acids long. The CDR3 spells CASKPIIGGSSYNEQFF. The CDR3 bases are TGTGCCAGTAAACCTATTATCGGGGGGAGCTCCTACAATGAGCAGTTCTTC.

The chain joins TRBV6-5 to TRBJ2-5; a weak D match, TRBD1 (6 bases). The CDR3 is made up of 13 amino acids. Trimming cost V 6 bases and J 4 bases, with 12 bases left between them. CDR1 and CDR2 (germline): MNHEY, SVGAGI. CDR3 loop: CASRRTVIETQYF. The CDR3 DNA reads as TGTGCCAGCAGACGGACAGTCATAGAGACCCAGTACTTC.

Worth noting for this clone: A junction end diverges from the germline sequence, so it may reflect a read error. The chain has TRBV7-9 and TRBJ1-1; possibly TRBD1 for D (6 bases). CDR3 length: 11 amino acids. Germline values: CDR1 SEHNR, CDR2 FQNEAQ (reference sequence). CDR3 in DNA: TGTTCCAGCAGCCCACAGGGTGAAGCTTTCTTT. Its translation: CSSSPQGEAFF.

The chain is built from TRBV9 and TRBJ1-3; tentative D call: TRBD1 (5 bases). CDR3 length: 14 residues. With 3 bases removed from V and 2 bases from J, the gap between germline ends came to 9 bases. The germline gives CDR1 SGDLS, CDR2 YYNGEE. The CDR3 is CASSATVTGNTIYF. The CDR3 DNA sequence: TGTGCCAGCAGCGCGACAGTTACTGGAAACACCATATATTTT.

The CDR3 DNA sequence: TGTGCCACCTCCCAGGGAGGCTCTGGAAACACCATATATTTT. Protein sequence: CATSQGGSGNTIYF. The chain has TRBV15 and TRBJ1-3, with D possibly matching TRBD1 (5 bases). The germline V gene encodes CDR1 LNHNV and CDR2 YYDKDF (reference sequence). The CDR3 consists of 14 residues. The ends were cut back, 8 bases at V and 0 bases at J, with 11 bases in the middle.